Presented here are 2 T cell receptor beta chains from one specimen sequenced in a study of T cells in localized non-small cell lung cancer. Generated by immunoSEQ multiplex PCR, the TCRdb table keeps only in-frame clones and is missing some. The profile covers about 32,000 clones, with around 90% appearing a single time and 4% to 5% taken by the ten largest. The sample was peripheral blood mononuclear cells, taken before any cancer treatment. The receptors here all came from a woman aged 35 to 70 with stage III lung adenocarcinoma.

The chain links TRBV5-8 to TRBJ1-1, with a possible D match to TRBD1 (5 bases). Germline loops: CDR1 SGHTS, CDR2 YDEGEE. The CDR3 runs 13 residues. The ends were cut back, 1 base at V and 1 base at J, with 5 bases in the middle. For the CDR3, the DNA is TGTGCCAGCAGCTTGACAGGGAACACTGAAGCTTTCTTT. This gives the protein CASSLTGNTEAFF.

The V gene is TRBV4-2, the J gene TRBJ1-1, with D maybe TRBD1 (5 bases). The CDR3 sequence is 17 residues long. CDR1 LGHNA and CDR2 YNFKEQ come from the germline V gene. Trimming removed 0 bases at V and 5 bases at J, with 19 bases between. CDR3 amino acids: CASSQDFETGWNTEAFF. DNA of the CDR3: TGTGCCAGCAGCCAAGATTTCGAAACAGGCTGGAATACTGAAGCTTTCTTT.